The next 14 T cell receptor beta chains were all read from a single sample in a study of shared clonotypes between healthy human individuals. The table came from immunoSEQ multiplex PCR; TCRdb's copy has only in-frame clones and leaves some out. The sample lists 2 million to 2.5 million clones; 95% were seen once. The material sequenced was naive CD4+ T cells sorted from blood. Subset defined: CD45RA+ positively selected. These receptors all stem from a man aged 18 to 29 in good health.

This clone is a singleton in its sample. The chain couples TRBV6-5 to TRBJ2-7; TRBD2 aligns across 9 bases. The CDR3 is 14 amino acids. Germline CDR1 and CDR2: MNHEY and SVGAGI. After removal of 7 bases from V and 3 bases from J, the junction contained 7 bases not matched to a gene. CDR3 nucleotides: TGTGCCAGCAAGGAGCGGGGGGCCCGCTACGAGCAGTACTTC. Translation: CASKERGARYEQYF.

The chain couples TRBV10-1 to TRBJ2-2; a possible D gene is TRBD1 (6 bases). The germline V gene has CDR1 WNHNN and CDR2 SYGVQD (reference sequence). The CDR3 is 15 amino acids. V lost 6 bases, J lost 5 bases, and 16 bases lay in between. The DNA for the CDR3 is TGCGCCAGCAGAAGTACAGGGTCTGTTACCGGGGAGCTGTTTTTT. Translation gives CASRSTGSVTGELFF.

The CDR3 coding sequence is TGTGCCAGCAGCCAAGATCCCCCGGGGGCCACTACTACCTATGGCTACACCTTC. Protein product: CASSQDPPGATTTYGYTF. This chain links TRBV4-2 with TRBJ1-2, with D perhaps TRBD1 (6 bases). Germline V lookup: CDR1 LGHNA, CDR2 YNFKEQ. The CDR3 runs 18 residues. The V and J ends lost 0 bases and 4 bases respectively, with 21 bases between them.

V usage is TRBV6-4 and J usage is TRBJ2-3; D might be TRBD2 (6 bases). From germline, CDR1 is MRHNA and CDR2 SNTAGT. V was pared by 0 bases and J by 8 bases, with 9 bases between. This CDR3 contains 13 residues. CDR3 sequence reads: CASSDSIGGTQYF. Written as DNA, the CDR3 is TGTGCCAGCAGTGACTCGATCGGGGGTACGCAGTATTTT.

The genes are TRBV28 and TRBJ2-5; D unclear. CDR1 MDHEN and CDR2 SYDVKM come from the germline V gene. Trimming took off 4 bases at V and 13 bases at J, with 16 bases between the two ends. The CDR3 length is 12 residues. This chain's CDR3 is CASSSLKLTAYF. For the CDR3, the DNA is TGTGCCAGCAGTTCCCTTAAACTGACCGCGTACTTC. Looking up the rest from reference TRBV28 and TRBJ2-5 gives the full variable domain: DVKVTQSSRYLVKRTGEKVFLECVQDMDHENMFWYRQDPGLGLRLIYFSYDVKMKEKGDIPEGYSVSREKKERFSLILESASTNQTSMYLCASSSLKLTAYFGPGTRLLVL.

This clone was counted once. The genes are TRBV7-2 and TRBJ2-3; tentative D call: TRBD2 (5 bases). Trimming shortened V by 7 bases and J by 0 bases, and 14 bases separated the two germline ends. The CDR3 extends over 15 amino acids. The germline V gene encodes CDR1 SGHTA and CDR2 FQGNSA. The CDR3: CASTPGGSSTDTQYF. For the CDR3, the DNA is TGTGCCAGCACCCCTGGAGGATCTAGCACAGATACGCAGTATTTT. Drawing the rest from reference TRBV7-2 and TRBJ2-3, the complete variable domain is GAGVSQSPSNKVTEKGKDVELRCDPISGHTALYWYRQSLGQGLEFLIYFQGNSAPDKSGLPSDRFSAERTGGSVSTLTIQRTQQEDSAVYLCASTPGGSSTDTQYFGPGTRLTVL.

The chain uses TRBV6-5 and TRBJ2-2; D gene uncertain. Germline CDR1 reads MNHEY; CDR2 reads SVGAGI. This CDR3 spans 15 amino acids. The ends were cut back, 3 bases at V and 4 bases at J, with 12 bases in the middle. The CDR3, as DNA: TGTGCCAGCAGTTATCTGGGCGTTGGCACCGGGGAGCTGTTTTTT. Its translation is CASSYLGVGTGELFF.

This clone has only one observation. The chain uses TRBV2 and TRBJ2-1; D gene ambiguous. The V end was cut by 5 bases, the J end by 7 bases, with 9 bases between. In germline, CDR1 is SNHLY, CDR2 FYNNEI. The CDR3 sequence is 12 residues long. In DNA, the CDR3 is TGTGCCAGCAGTAGGGTCGGAAATGAGCAGTTCTTC. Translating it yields CASSRVGNEQFF.

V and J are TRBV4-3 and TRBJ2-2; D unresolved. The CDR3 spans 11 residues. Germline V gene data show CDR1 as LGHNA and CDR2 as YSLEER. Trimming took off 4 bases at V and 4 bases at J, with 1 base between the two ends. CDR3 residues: CASSRTGELFF. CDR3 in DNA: TGCGCCAGCAGCCGCACCGGGGAGCTGTTTTTT.

The CDR3 spells CASSLGVHWRGTGELFF. CDR3 bases: TGTGCCAGCAGCTTAGGGGTTCATTGGAGGGGCACCGGGGAGCTGTTTTTT. The J gene is TRBJ2-2, the V gene TRBV7-2, with a weak D call TRBD2 (6 bases). The V end was cut by 1 base, the J end by 4 bases, with 16 bases between. The germline CDR1 and CDR2 sequences are SGHTA and FQGNSA. The CDR3 length is 17 residues.

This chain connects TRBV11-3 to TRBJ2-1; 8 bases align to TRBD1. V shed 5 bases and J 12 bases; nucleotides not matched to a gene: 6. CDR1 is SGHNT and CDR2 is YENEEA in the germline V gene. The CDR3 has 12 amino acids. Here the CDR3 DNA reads TGTGCCAGCAGCCTAGGACAGGGAAGGCAGTTCTTC. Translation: CASSLGQGRQFF.

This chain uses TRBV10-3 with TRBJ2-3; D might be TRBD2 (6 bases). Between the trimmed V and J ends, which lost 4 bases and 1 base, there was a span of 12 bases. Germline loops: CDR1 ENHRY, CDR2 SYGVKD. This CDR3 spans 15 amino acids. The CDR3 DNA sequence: TGTGCCATCAGTGGGCCCTGGGAGGGCACAGATACGCAGTATTTT. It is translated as CAISGPWEGTDTQYF.

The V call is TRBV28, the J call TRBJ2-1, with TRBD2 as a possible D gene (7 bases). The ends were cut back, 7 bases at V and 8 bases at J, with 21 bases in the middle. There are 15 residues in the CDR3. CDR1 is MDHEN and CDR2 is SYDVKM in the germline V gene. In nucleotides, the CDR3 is TGTGCCAGCACATGGGGGGGGACAAACATCTATGAGCAGTTCTTC. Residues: CASTWGGTNIYEQFF.

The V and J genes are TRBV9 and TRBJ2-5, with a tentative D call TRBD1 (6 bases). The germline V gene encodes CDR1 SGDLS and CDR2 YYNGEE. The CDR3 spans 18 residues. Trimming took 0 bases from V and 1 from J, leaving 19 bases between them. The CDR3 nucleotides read TGTGCCAGCAGCGTAGGCCCCCCCTCGGGACACTCCCAAGAGACCCAGTACTTC. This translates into CASSVGPPSGHSQETQYF.